This T cell receptor (beta chain) was sequenced during a study of blood T cell repertoires in COVID-19. At the level of the study: Some COVID-19 samples were acute and others convalescent; all came from the United States, Italy and Spain. PBMCs, B-cell-depleted T cells, or T cells were the source of the cDNA or gDNA that made up the material.

There are 12 residues in the CDR3. V lost 4 bases, J lost 5 bases, and 8 bases lay in between. Germline values: CDR1 LGHDT, CDR2 YNNKEL (reference sequence). As processed by the authors: It was from reference gene primer amplification that nucleated cell counts were estimated. Generated by immunoSEQ multiplex PCR, the TCRdb table keeps only in-frame clones and is missing some. That table is the source of V, J and clone size, and D and trimming were worked out from the DNA. Among approximately 160,000 clones listed, under 85% were seen once. The genes are TRBV3-1 (or the pseudogene TRBV3-2) and TRBJ1-1; D call uncertain. The sample consisted of peripheral blood. The source of this sequence is a man between 65 and 80 years old who had recovered from COVID-19. Here the CDR3 reads CASSPGGTEAFF. Here the CDR3 DNA reads TGTGCCAGCAGCCCGGGTGGGACTGAAGCTTTCTTT.